This T cell receptor (beta chain) originates from a study of human CD8 memory T cell subsets. In germline, CDR1 is SGHRS, CDR2 YFSETQ. The ends were cut back, 4 bases at V and 5 bases at J, with 19 bases in the middle. The CDR3 consists of 15 residues. This clonotype was counted at least ten times. Preparation of the TCR beta libraries relied on UMI-labeled 5' RACE. In TCRdb, the 5' RACE reads were re-called with MiXCR into one record per CDR3 protein. Of thousands of distinct CDR3 sequences in the sample, under 4% were seen once. This receptor was identified in a human donor in good health. What was sequenced was CD8+ T cells from PBMCs. The chain employs TRBV5-1 and TRBJ2-7; tentative D call: TRBD2 (6 bases). In DNA form, the CDR3 reads TGCGCCAGCAGCACGGAGGGGAGAGCACACCACGAGCAGTACTTC. As protein: CASSTEGRAHHEQYF.